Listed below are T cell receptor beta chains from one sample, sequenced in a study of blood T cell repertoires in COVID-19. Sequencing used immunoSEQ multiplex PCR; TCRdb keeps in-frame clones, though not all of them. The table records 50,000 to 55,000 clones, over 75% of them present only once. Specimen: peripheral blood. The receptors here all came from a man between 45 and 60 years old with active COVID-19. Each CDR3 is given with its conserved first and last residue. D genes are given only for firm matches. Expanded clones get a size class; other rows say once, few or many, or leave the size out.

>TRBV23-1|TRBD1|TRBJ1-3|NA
TGCGCCACTTCCCGGACAGGGGCAGGAAACACCATATATTTT
CATSRTGAGNTIYF
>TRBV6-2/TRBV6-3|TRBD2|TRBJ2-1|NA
TGTGCCAGCAGTGGATTAGCGGGGTGGGAGGAGCAGTTCTTC
CASSGLAGWEEQFF
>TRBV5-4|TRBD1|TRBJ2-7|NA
TGTGCCAGCAGCTTGTACCGGGACAGTTACGAGCAGTACTTC
CASSLYRDSYEQYF
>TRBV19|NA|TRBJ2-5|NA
TGTGCCAGTAGTTCTCGTCTGGAGGGACGAGAGACCCAGTACTTC
CASSSRLEGRETQYF
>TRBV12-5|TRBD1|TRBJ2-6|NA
TGTGCTAGTGGTTTGGTACCTCGTTGGACAGGGAGTGCTGGGGCCAACGTCCTGACTTTC
CASGLVPRWTGSAGANVLTF
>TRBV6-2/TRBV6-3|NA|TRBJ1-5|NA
TGTGCCAGCAGTTCTAGATGGGGCAATCAGCCCCAGCATTTT
CASSSRWGNQPQHF
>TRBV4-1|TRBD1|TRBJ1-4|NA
TGCGCCAGCAGCCAGGGACAGGGCGGGGGCCCAACTAATGAAAAACTGTTTTTT
CASSQGQGGGPTNEKLFF
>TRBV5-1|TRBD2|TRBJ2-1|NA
TGCGCCAGCAGCTTGGAGGGCGGGAGGGCCAACGAGCAGTTCTTC
CASSLEGGRANEQFF
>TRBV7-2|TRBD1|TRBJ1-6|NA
TGTGCCAGCAGTCGGACAGGGACTAATTCACCCCTCCACTTT
CASSRTGTNSPLHF
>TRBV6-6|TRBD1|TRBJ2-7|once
TGTGCCAGCAGTTATGGGACAGGGGGCAACGAGCAGTACTTC
CASSYGTGGNEQYF
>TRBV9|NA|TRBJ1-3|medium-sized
TGTGCCAGCAGCCAACAGGGTTCCTCTGGAAACACCATATATTTT
CASSQQGSSGNTIYF
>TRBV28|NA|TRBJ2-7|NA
TGTGCCAGCAGTTCCCCGGGAGAGGAGCAGTACTTC
CASSSPGEEQYF
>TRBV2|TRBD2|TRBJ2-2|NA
TGTGCCAGCAGTGGGACTAGCGTTACCGGGGAGCTGTTTTTT
CASSGTSVTGELFF
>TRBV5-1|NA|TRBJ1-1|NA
TGCGCCAGCAGCTTGGCCCCCCCCCTGGAGACTGAAGCTTTCTTT
CASSLAPPLETEAFF
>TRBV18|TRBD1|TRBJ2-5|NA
TGTGCCAGCTCGGACAGGGCCCAGGAGGAGACCCAGTACTTC
CASSDRAQEETQYF
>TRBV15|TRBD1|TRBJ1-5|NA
TGTGCCACCAGCAGCTCGGACAGGGGCAAGAATCAGCCCCAGCATTTT
CATSSSDRGKNQPQHF
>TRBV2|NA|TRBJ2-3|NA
TGTGCCAGCATGCAGACTAGCACAGATACGCAGTATTTT
CASMQTSTDTQYF
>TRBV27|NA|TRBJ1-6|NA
TGTGCCAGCAGTTTCGGGGGGGCGGGAAATTCACCCCTCCACTTT
CASSFGGAGNSPLHF
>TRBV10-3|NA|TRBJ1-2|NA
TGTGCCATCAGTGACCACCAGGGTTTTCTTGGCTACACCTTC
CAISDHQGFLGYTF
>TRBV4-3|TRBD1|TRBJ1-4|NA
TGCGCCAGCAGCCAAGAGTTTATGGGACAGGGAGAAGAAAAACTGTTTTTT
CASSQEFMGQGEEKLFF
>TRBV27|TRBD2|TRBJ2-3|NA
TGTGCCAGCAGAAGAGTGGCGGGAGGGATCACAGATACGCAGTATTTT
CASRRVAGGITDTQYF
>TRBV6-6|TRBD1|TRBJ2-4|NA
TGTGCCAGCAGCACACAGACAGGGGCCAAAAACATTCAGTACTTC
CASSTQTGAKNIQYF
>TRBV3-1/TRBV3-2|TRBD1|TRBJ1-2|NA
TGTGCCAGCAGCCCGGGACAGCCGACGGTCTATGGCTACACCTTC
CASSPGQPTVYGYTF
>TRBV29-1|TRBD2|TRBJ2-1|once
TGCAGCGTTGGGCGGGAGAGGCCCTACAATGAGCAGTTCTTC
CSVGRERPYNEQFF
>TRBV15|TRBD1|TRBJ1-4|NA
TGTGCCACCAGCAGAGCCGGGACAGGGAGTGAAAAACTGTTTTTT
CATSRAGTGSEKLFF
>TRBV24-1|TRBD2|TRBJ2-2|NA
TGTGCCACCTCCCAACTAGCGGACGGGGAGCTGTTTTTT
CATSQLADGELFF
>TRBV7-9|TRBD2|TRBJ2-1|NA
TGTGCCAGCATCCCAACCCCCGGGACTAGCGGGGGGGCGTACAATGAGCAGTTCTTC
CASIPTPGTSGGAYNEQFF
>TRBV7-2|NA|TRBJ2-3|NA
TGTGCCAGCGGGAAGAGCGGTAGCACAGATACGCAGTATTTT
CASGKSGSTDTQYF
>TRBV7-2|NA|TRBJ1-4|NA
TGTGCCAGCAGCCCCGGAGGCACAGGGTTAACGGAAAAACTGTTTTTT
CASSPGGTGLTEKLFF